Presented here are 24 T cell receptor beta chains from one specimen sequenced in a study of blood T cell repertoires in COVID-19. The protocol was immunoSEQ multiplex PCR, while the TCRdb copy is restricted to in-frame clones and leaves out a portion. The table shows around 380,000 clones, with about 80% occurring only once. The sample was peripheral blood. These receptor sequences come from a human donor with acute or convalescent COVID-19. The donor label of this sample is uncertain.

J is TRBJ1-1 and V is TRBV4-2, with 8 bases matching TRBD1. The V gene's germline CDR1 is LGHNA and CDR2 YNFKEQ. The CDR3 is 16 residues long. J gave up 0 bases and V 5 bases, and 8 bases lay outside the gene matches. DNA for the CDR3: TGTGCCAGCAGCTTGAGGACAGGGCGGTTGAACACTGAAGCTTTCTTT. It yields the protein CASSLRTGRLNTEAFF.

The CDR3 DNA is TGTGCCAGCTCACCAGTCTCTACGGGGAAGGAGGGCTACACCTTC. Protein sequence: CASSPVSTGKEGYTF. The rearrangement uses TRBV18 and TRBJ1-2; D is unresolved. V shed 2 bases and J shed 8 bases, with 18 bases lying between them. CDR1 is KGHSH, CDR2 LQKENI, per germline. The CDR3 is 15 residues long.

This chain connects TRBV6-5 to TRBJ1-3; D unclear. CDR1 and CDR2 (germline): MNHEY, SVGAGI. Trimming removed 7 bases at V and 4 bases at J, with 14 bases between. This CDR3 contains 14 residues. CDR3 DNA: TGTGCCAGCATTGGGCGAGGGCGGGGAAACACCATATATTTT. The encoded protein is CASIGRGRGNTIYF.

CDR3 sequence reads: CASRRESGRGPFF. CDR3 bases: TGTGCCAGCAGAAGAGAAAGCGGGAGAGGTCCGTTCTTC. The rearrangement joins TRBV12-3 or TRBV12-4 to TRBJ2-1, with TRBD2 identical over 8 bases. The CDR3 sequence is 13 residues long. Unmatched junction bases numbered 13, after V lost 6 bases and J lost 15 bases.

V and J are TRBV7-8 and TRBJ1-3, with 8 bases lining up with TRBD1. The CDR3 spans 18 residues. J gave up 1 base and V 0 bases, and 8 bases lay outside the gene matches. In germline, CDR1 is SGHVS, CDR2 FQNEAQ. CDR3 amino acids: CASSLALGQGYSGNTIYF. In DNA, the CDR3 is TGTGCCAGCAGCTTAGCGCTCGGACAGGGATATTCTGGAAACACCATATATTTT.

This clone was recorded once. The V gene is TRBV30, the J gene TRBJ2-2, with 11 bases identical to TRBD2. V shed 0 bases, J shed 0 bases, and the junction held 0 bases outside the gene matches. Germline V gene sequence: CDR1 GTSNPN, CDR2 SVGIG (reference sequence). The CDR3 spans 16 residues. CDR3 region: CAWSVLAGANTGELFF. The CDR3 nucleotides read TGTGCCTGGAGTGTACTAGCGGGGGCGAACACCGGGGAGCTGTTTTTT.

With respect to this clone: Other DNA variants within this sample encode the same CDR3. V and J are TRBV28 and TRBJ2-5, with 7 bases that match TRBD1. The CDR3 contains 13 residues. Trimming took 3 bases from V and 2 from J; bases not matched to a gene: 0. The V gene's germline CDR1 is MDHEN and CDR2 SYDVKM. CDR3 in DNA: TGTGCCAGCAGTTTGGGACAGCAAGAGACCCAGTACTTC. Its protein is CASSLGQQETQYF. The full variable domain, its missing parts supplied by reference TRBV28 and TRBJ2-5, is DVKVTQSSRYLVKRTGEKVFLECVQDMDHENMFWYRQDPGLGLRLIYFSYDVKMKEKGDIPEGYSVSREKKERFSLILESASTNQTSMYLCASSLGQQETQYFGPGTRLLVL.

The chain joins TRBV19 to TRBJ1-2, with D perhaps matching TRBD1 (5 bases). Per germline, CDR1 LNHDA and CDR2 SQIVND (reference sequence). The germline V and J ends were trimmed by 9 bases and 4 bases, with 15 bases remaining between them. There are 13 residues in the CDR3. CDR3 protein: CASDRRGAYGYTF. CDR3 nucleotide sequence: TGTGCCAGCGATAGGAGGGGCGCCTATGGCTACACCTTC.

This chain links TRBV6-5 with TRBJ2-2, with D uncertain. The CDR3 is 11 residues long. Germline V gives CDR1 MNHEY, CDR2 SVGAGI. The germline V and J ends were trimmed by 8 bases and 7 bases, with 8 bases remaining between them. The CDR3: CASLGGGELFF. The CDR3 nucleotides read TGTGCCAGCCTCGGTGGCGGGGAGCTGTTTTTT.

CDR3 region: CSASIGTGARTQYF. The CDR3 nucleotides read TGCAGTGCTAGTATAGGGACAGGGGCTAGGACCCAGTACTTC. V usage is TRBV20-1 and J usage is TRBJ2-5; 10 bases are shared with TRBD1. CDR1 and CDR2 from the germline V gene are DFQATT and SNEGSKA (reference sequence). The CDR3 runs 14 residues. The junction had 8 bases not matched to a gene; V was cut back by 3 bases and J by 7 bases.

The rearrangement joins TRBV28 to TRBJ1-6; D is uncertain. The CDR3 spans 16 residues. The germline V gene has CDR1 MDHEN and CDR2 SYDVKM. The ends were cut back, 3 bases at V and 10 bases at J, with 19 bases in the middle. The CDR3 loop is CASSFRVSQTRSPLHF. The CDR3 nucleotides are TGTGCCAGCAGTTTCCGGGTCAGCCAAACGCGGTCACCCCTCCACTTT.

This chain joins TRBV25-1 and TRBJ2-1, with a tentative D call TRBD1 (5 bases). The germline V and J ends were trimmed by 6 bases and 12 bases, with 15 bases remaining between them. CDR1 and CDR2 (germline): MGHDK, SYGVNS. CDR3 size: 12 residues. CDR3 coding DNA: TGTGCCAGCAGCAAACTCCAGGGCGGGCAGTTCTTC. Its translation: CASSKLQGGQFF.

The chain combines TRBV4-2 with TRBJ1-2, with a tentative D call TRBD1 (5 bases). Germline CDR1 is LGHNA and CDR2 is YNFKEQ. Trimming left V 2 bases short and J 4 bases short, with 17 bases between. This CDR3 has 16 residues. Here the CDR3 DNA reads TGTGCCAGCAGCCAATCTTCGGGCGGGGGTCTCTATGGCTACACCTTC. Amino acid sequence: CASSQSSGGGLYGYTF.

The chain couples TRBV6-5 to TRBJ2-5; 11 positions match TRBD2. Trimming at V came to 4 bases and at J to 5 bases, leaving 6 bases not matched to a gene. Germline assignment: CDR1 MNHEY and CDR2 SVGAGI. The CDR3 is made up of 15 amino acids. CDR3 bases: TGTGCCAGCAGTTTAGCGGGAGGGCCTCGGGAGACCCAGTACTTC. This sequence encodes CASSLAGGPRETQYF.

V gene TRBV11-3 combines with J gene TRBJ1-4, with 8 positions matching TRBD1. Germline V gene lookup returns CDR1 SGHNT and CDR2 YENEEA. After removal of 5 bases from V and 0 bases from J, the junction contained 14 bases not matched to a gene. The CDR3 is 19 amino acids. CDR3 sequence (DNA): TGTGCCAGCAGCGGCCTGGGGGACAGGACGTCTACAACTAATGAAAAACTGTTTTTT. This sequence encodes CASSGLGDRTSTTNEKLFF.

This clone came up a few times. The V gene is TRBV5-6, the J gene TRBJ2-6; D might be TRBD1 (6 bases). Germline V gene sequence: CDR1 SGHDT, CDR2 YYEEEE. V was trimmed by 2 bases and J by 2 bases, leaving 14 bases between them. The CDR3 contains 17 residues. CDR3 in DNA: TGTGCCAGCAGCTTCGCATCCCCAGGGGCTGGGGCCAACGTCCTGACTTTC. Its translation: CASSFASPGAGANVLTF.

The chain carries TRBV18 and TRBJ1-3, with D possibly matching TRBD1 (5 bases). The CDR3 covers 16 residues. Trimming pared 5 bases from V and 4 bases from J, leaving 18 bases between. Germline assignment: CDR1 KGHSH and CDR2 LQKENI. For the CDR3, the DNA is TGTGCCAGCTCAGCCAGGGTAACTGTCTCCGGAAACACCATATATTTT. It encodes CASSARVTVSGNTIYF.

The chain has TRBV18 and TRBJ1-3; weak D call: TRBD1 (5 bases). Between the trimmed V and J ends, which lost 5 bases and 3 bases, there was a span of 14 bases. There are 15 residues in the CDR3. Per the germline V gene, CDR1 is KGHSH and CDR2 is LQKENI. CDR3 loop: CASSSPRDFGNTIYF. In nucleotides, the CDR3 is TGTGCCAGCTCATCCCCACGGGACTTTGGAAACACCATATATTTT.

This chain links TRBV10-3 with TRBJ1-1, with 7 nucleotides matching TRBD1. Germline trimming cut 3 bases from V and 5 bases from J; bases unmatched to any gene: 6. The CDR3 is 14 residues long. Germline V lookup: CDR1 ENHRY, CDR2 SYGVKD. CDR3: CAISDDRVSTEAFF. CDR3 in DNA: TGTGCCATCAGTGACGACAGGGTCTCTACTGAAGCTTTCTTT.

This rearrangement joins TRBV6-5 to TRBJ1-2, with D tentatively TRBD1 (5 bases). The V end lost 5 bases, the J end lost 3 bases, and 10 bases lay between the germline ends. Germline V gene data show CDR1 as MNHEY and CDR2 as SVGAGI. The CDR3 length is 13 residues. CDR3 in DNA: TGTGCCAGCAGTCCGGGACTCCACTATGGCTACACCTTC. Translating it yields CASSPGLHYGYTF.

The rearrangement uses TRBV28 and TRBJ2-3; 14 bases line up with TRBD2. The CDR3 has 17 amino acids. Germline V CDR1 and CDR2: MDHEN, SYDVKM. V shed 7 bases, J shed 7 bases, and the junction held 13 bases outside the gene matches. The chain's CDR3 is CASTSGLAGERGNTQYF. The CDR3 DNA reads TGTGCCAGCACTTCGGGACTAGCGGGAGAGAGAGGGAATACGCAGTATTTT.

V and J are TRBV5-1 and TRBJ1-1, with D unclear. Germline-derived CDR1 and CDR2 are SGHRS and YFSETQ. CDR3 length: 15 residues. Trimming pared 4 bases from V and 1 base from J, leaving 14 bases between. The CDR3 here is CASSLSAAANTEAFF. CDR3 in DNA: TGCGCCAGCAGCCTGAGCGCGGCTGCGAACACTGAAGCTTTCTTT.

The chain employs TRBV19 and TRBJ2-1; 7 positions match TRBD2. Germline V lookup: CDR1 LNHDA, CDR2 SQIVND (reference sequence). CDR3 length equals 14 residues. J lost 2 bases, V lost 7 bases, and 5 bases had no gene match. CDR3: CASKRDYAYNEQFF. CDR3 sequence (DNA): TGTGCCAGTAAGCGGGACTACGCCTACAATGAGCAGTTCTTC. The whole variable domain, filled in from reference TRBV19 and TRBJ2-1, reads DGGITQSPKYLFRKEGQNVTLSCEQNLNHDAMYWYRQDPGQGLRLIYYSQIVNDFQKGDIAEGYSVSREKKESFPLTVTSAQKNPTAFYLCASKRDYAYNEQFFGPGTRLTVL.

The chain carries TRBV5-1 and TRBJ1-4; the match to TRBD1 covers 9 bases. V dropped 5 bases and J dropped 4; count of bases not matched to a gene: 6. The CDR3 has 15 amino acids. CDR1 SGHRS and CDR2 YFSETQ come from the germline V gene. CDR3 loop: CASRDDRGINEKLFF. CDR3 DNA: TGCGCCAGCAGGGATGACAGGGGGATTAATGAAAAACTGTTTTTT. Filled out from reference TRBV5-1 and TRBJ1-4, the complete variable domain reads KAGVTQTPRYLIKTRGQQVTLSCSPISGHRSVSWYQQTPGQGLQFLFEYFSETQRNKGNFPGRFSGRQFSNSRSEMNVSTLELGDSALYLCASRDDRGINEKLFFGSGTQLSVL.